The 8 T cell receptor beta chains presented below share a single source sample, sequenced in a study of T cell responses to AZD1222 COVID-19 vaccine. The repertoire was sequenced with immunoSEQ multiplex PCR; TCRdb's copy has only in-frame clones and lacks some. The repertoire holds about 97,000 clones, with about 85% as singletons. The material sequenced was peripheral blood, taken on day 0 of AZD1222 vaccination. The receptors come from an adult in good health.

J is TRBJ2-7 and V is TRBV28, with TRBD2 identical over 9 bases. The CDR3 extends over 15 amino acids. Per germline, CDR1 MDHEN and CDR2 SYDVKM. V was pared by 5 bases and J by 6 bases, with 11 bases of the junction left unmatched. The CDR3 nucleotides are TGTGCCAGCAGTCCACCGGGACTAGCATTGCCCGAGCAGTACTTC. It encodes CASSPPGLALPEQYF.

The V and J genes are TRBV12-3 or TRBV12-4 and TRBJ1-3, with D possibly matching TRBD1 (6 bases). There are 12 residues in the CDR3. V lost 9 bases and J lost 4, with 10 bases in between. The CDR3 sequence: CASTGNGNTIYF. CDR3 bases: TGTGCCAGTACAGGGAACGGAAACACCATATATTTT.

The chain couples TRBV7-2 to TRBJ2-1, with 8 nucleotides matching TRBD1. The V gene's germline CDR1 is SGHTA and CDR2 FQGNSA. V dropped 5 bases and J dropped 11; count of bases not matched to a gene: 5. The CDR3 is 12 amino acids. This chain's CDR3 is CASSPGQDKQFF. The CDR3 DNA is TGTGCCAGCAGCCCGGGACAGGATAAGCAGTTCTTC.

The chain employs TRBV24-1 and TRBJ2-1; TRBD2 matches 11 bases. V was clipped by 5 bases and J by 1 base; unmatched bases: 3. The length of the CDR3 is 16 residues. Looked up from germline, CDR1 is KGHDR and CDR2 is SFDVKD. CDR3 region: CATSAIAGGSYNEQFF. CDR3 coding DNA: TGTGCCACCAGTGCAATAGCGGGGGGGTCCTACAATGAGCAGTTCTTC.

This chain links TRBV28 with TRBJ1-1; 9 bases line up with TRBD1. The V gene's germline CDR1 is MDHEN and CDR2 SYDVKM. Trimming at V came to 7 bases and at J to 2 bases, leaving 11 bases not matched to a gene. The CDR3 runs to 16 residues. In DNA form, the CDR3 reads TGTGCCAGCACCCAACGACAGGGGGTCAGAAACACTGAAGCTTTCTTT. Its protein is CASTQRQGVRNTEAFF.

The chain employs TRBV27 and TRBJ2-5; the D gene is possibly TRBD1 (5 bases). V was clipped by 3 bases and J by 1 base, with 6 bases between them. From germline, CDR1 is MNHEY and CDR2 SMNVEV (reference sequence). The CDR3 totals 13 residues. The CDR3 DNA reads as TGTGCCAGCAGTTTCAGGGCCCAAGAGACCCAGTACTTC. This gives the protein CASSFRAQETQYF.

The V call is TRBV5-1, the J call TRBJ2-6; D gene uncertain. With 0 bases removed from V and 2 bases from J, the gap between germline ends came to 3 bases. Germline V gene data show CDR1 as SGHRS and CDR2 as YFSETQ. The CDR3 length is 14 residues. The CDR3, as DNA: TGCGCCAGCAGCTTGGCCCCTGGGGCCAACGTCCTGACTTTC. Protein sequence: CASSLAPGANVLTF. Combining the CDR3 with reference TRBV5-1 and TRBJ2-6 gives the whole variable domain KAGVTQTPRYLIKTRGQQVTLSCSPISGHRSVSWYQQTPGQGLQFLFEYFSETQRNKGNFPGRFSGRQFSNSRSEMNVSTLELGDSALYLCASSLAPGANVLTFGAGSRLTVL.

A remark on this clone: One end of the junction fails to match germline, which may point to a read error. This chain joins TRBV7-7 and TRBJ2-7, with 7 bases identical to TRBD1. Germline V CDR1 and CDR2: SSHAT, FNYEAQ (reference sequence). This CDR3 spans 15 amino acids. CDR3: CASSPLDRARSEQYF. CDR3 in DNA: TGTGCTAGCAGCCCGCTCGACAGGGCGAGGAGCGAGCAGTACTTC. Using reference TRBV7-7 and TRBJ2-7 for the parts outside the CDR3, the full variable domain is GAGVSQSPRYKVTKRGQDVTLRCDPISSHATLYWYQQALGQGPEFLTYFNYEAQPDKSGLPSDRFSAERPEGSISTLTIQRTEQRDSAMYRCASSPLDRARSEQYFGPGTRLTVT.